This T cell receptor beta chain came from a study of blood T cell repertoires in COVID-19. At the level of the study: Samples of COVID-19 (acute and convalescent) were obtained from the United States, Italy and Spain.

The V segment lost 4 bases and the J segment 7 bases; nucleotides outside the gene matches: 12. This CDR3 is 15 amino acids long. In germline, CDR1 is LNHDA, CDR2 SQIVND (reference sequence). Residents of approximately 25 US areas, aged 18 to 89 years, made up the participants. The method was immunoSEQ multiplex PCR; TCRdb's version includes in-frame clones alone and lacks a portion of them. The sample has about 140,000 clones, around four fifths seen once. This receptor was identified in a man between 70 and 80 years old who had been exposed to COVID-19. The chain uses TRBV19 and TRBJ2-5; TRBD1 matches at 7 bases. The material sequenced was PBMCs or T cells enriched from blood (not recorded which). This chain's CDR3 is CASSRTGDGGGTQYF. CDR3 in DNA: TGTGCCAGTAGTAGAACAGGGGACGGTGGGGGGACCCAGTACTTC.